The 12 T cell receptor beta chains given below trace back to one sample, sequenced in a study of molecular identifiers for immune sequencing clone quantification. TCRdb re-called the PCR reads with MiXCR, one entry per CDR3 protein. The sample records about 510,000 distinct CDR3 sequences, around 23% being singletons. Sequenced: naive CD8+ T cells from blood, with Jurkat cell RNA spiked in. Sample subset: FACS-sorted CD8+CD4-CCR7+CD45RA+ naive T cells. The source is a human donor in good health. Some libraries in this study had Jurkat cell RNA spiked in.

This clonotype was seen ten or more times. V and J are TRBV7-8 and TRBJ2-3, with 8 nucleotides matching TRBD2. Germline assignment: CDR1 SGHVS and CDR2 FQNEAQ. The CDR3 covers 16 residues. Trimming at V came to 5 bases and at J to 9 bases, leaving 16 bases not matched to a gene. The CDR3 protein is CASSSAGGASDGTQYF. The CDR3 DNA follows: TGTGCCAGCAGCAGTGCGGGGGGCGCTTCCGATGGGACGCAGTATTTT.

The chain employs TRBV19 and TRBJ2-7; the match to TRBD1 covers 10 bases. Germline values: CDR1 LNHDA, CDR2 SQIVND (reference sequence). This CDR3 spans 14 amino acids. J gave up 5 bases and V 3 bases, and 4 bases lay outside the gene matches. CDR3 in DNA: TGTGCCAGTAGTATGGGACAGGGGAGCCACGAGCAGTACTTC. Translation gives CASSMGQGSHEQYF.

Many counts were recorded for this clonotype. The chain carries TRBV7-8 and TRBJ2-3, with D possibly TRBD1 on 5 matching bases. The CDR3 contains 18 residues. The V gene lost 0 bases and the J gene lost 1 base, with 17 bases spanning the gap. Germline V gene lookup returns CDR1 SGHVS and CDR2 FQNEAQ. CDR3 in amino acids: CASSLAPPRGSGTDTQYF. DNA for the CDR3: TGTGCCAGCAGCTTAGCCCCTCCTAGGGGATCGGGCACAGATACGCAGTATTTT.

The chain combines TRBV2 with TRBJ2-2; TRBD1 aligns across 7 bases. The germline V gene encodes CDR1 SNHLY and CDR2 FYNNEI. This CDR3 contains 18 residues. Losses at the gene ends were 2 bases for V and 0 bases for J; bases not matched to a gene: 9. CDR3 sequence (DNA): TGTGCCAGCAGTGAAAAGGTTCCGGGACAGACGAACACCGGGGAGCTGTTTTTT. This gives the protein CASSEKVPGQTNTGELFF.

This clonotype turned up a few times. This chain connects TRBV11-2 to TRBJ1-1, with unresolved D. CDR3 length: 13 residues. Trimming took 4 bases from V and 4 from J, leaving 10 bases between them. The V gene's germline CDR1 is SGHAT and CDR2 FQNNGV. The CDR3 DNA reads as TGTGCCAGCAGCTCCGTGATGGGCACTGAAGCTTTCTTT. It specifies CASSSVMGTEAFF.

There are many counts of this clonotype. The CDR3 DNA reads as TGTGCCAGCAGCTTATATCTGGGAACCACAGATACGCAGTATTTT. It translates to CASSLYLGTTDTQYF. The chain combines TRBV11-2 with TRBJ2-3; D gene uncertain. The CDR3 has 15 residues. Germline CDR1 reads SGHAT; CDR2 reads FQNNGV. Trimming took 2 bases from V and 2 from J, leaving 11 bases between them.

The chain carries TRBV7-2 and TRBJ2-1; the match to TRBD2 covers 10 bases. Germline values: CDR1 SGHTA, CDR2 FQGNSA. CDR3 length: 19 amino acids. V shed 5 bases, J shed 0 bases, and the junction held 13 bases outside the gene matches. The CDR3 is CASSPVVAGGLSSYNEQFF. The CDR3, as DNA: TGTGCCAGCAGCCCCGTGGTAGCGGGGGGACTAAGCTCCTACAATGAGCAGTTCTTC.

This chain connects TRBV24-1 to TRBJ2-1; the D is unclear. V was trimmed by 2 bases and J by 12 bases, leaving 10 bases between them. This CDR3 is built from 12 residues. CDR1 KGHDR and CDR2 SFDVKD come from the germline V gene. The CDR3 sequence: CATSDSLNRQFF. The CDR3 DNA is TGTGCCACCAGTGATTCCTTGAACAGGCAGTTCTTC.

The chain combines TRBV11-3 with TRBJ2-1, with 14 bases fitting TRBD2. V shed 0 bases and J 5 bases; nucleotides not matched to a gene: 3. CDR3 length: 17 amino acids. Looked up from germline, CDR1 is SGHNT and CDR2 is YENEEA. The CDR3 is CASSLESGLAGDNEQFF. In nucleotides, the CDR3 is TGTGCCAGCAGCTTAGAGTCGGGACTAGCGGGGGACAATGAGCAGTTCTTC.

This sequence joins TRBV19 and TRBJ1-5, with D hard to call. Germline-derived CDR1 and CDR2 are LNHDA and SQIVND (reference sequence). V gave up 3 bases and J gave up 4 bases, with 7 bases separating them. The CDR3 is 13 amino acids. The CDR3 reads CASSMPPNQPQHF. CDR3 nucleotides: TGTGCCAGTAGTATGCCCCCTAATCAGCCCCAGCATTTT.

This clonotype was seen a few times. The chain uses TRBV7-9 and TRBJ2-5; D remains unclear. The CDR3 contains 14 residues. V was cut by 1 base and J by 4 bases, with 10 bases left in between. CDR1 SEHNR and CDR2 FQNEAQ come from the germline V gene (reference sequence). In DNA form, the CDR3 reads TGTGCCAGCAGCTTAGAGGCGCGCTCAGAGACCCAGTACTTC. Its protein product is CASSLEARSETQYF.

This clonotype occurred a few times. V is TRBV7-2 and J is TRBJ1-1; a weak D match, TRBD1 (5 bases). This CDR3 comprises 15 residues. Germline CDR1 is SGHTA and CDR2 is FQGNSA. The V end lost 7 bases, the J end lost 3 bases, and 18 bases lay between the germline ends. The CDR3 DNA reads TGTGCCAGCACCCCTTCCGTGACAGCGGACACTGAAGCTTTCTTT. It translates to CASTPSVTADTEAFF.